This T cell receptor (beta chain) was captured by sequencing in a study of cytomegalovirus exposure and HLA in healthy donors (TCRdb year 2017). In the study overall: An earlier analysis of approximately 550 of the donors reported about 250 Gb of sequence data and 100 million to 130 million unique TCR beta sequences from about 179 million T cells. The study aimed to test whether cataloging public T cell receptors could reveal signatures of past pathogen exposure. Among 398 genotyped donors of the cohort, an average of around 240,000 unique TCR beta nucleotide sequences were sequenced per donor, roughly 18% of them non-productive. Typing coverage varied by locus: 629-630 donors for A, B, C, DRB1 and DQB1; around 560 for DQA1; approximately 610 for DPA1; some 470 for DPB1. An early release that covered approximately 600 HLA-typed donors contained 300 to 350 gigabases of sequencing data and 65 million to 100 million unique TCR sequences. A later genetic analysis used genome-wide SNP genotypes for about 55% of the 666 donors, treating that subset as a discovery cohort. To predict cytomegalovirus infection status, the study combined high-throughput TCR immunosequencing, statistical association of individual TCRs with disease status, and machine learning. All discovery cohort repertoires had been generated using a single sequencing platform. A handful of DR-DQ haplotypes were treated as single units for association and clustering because of strong linkage in the cohort. A separate validation cohort of some 130 different subjects was used in addition to the approximately 670-subject first cohort. In an earlier analysis of around 540 of the donors, high-throughput TCR beta sequencing was used to judge whether each TCR beta V gene segment behaved as functional or pseudogenic. Donor age, sex, ethnicity and CMV serostatus were compiled together with the repertoire data. Of the 300 to 500 genotyped donors, roughly 76% were placed in the genetic ancestry cluster associated with self-reported Caucasian donors. In a later analysis, previously published TCR beta repertoires from 670 or so donors were re-analyzed and high-resolution HLA genotyping was added so that TCR occurrence patterns could be studied. Using immunosequencing, the study profiled T cell repertoires from around 670 subjects and related those repertoires to cytomegalovirus serostatus. HLA typing included class I and class II loci at four-digit resolution. The later analysis used no new phenotypic data to find candidate immune exposures, relying instead on TCR beta sequences and their occurrence across donors. Results and caveats for the whole study, not just this receptor: Because counts were too low, under 20 rarely observed V segments, including chromosome 9 orphons, were left out of the earlier analysis of approximately 580 of the donors. A few of the identified cytomegalovirus-associated TCR beta chains were confirmed in vitro to be specific for cytomegalovirus antigens. Strong co-occurrence of HLA alleles, especially DR and DQ, made assigning TCR associations to individual alleles difficult. Because HLA typing was missing for some donors at each locus, association tests included only the typed subset. An association between a missense DCLRE1C variant and V-gene and J-gene trimming of TCR beta chains was found in a later genetic analysis and replicated in an independent cohort. Most TCR sequences were observed very rarely across donors, whereas some public TCRs were present in many individuals. At a false discovery rate of 0.05, a later analysis linked 16,000 or so TCR beta sequences to specific HLA alleles. According to a later analysis, TCR association rates differed among HLA loci, with DRB1 alleles showing the most associated TCRs and HLA-C alleles showing the fewest. In the study, 150 to 200 TCR beta chains were listed as associated with cytomegalovirus. In a later genetic analysis, fewer N-insertions in productive TCRs were reported among donors in an Asian-associated ancestry cluster than the roughly 700-donor mean. Correlated functional status among segregating V segments might be attributable to linkage disequilibrium, but an unknown experimental factor could not be ruled out. An earlier analysis of some 560 of the donors showed that most TCR beta V segments appeared in productive rearrangements either about 87% or about 30% of the time, which broadly matched IMGT annotations. Presence/absence analyses assumed roughly uniform sequencing depth across donors, an assumption that may not hold. This cohort had only TCR beta chains sequenced, and the lack of alpha or paired-chain data limited which features could be detected. The classifier was reported to diagnose cytomegalovirus status with high specificity and sensitivity in both the original cohort and the validation cohort. Some IMGT-functional V segments, including TRBV6-2 and TRBV6-3, could not be distinguished by the 87-base-pair reads and were therefore excluded. According to a later analysis, parvovirus B19, influenza, CMV and Epstein-Barr virus appeared linked to several top co-occurrence clusters. A later analysis found that HLA-associated TCR beta chains were more clonally expanded and had lower generation probabilities than equally common non-associated chains. For the cohort, immune exposure information was limited to CMV serostatus. According to the authors, the approach could potentially be generalized to other disease states and immunological phenotypes. In a later analysis, most CMV-associated TCR beta chains were found to appear HLA-restricted, with HLA associations seemingly driven largely by CMV exposure. A group of highly shared sequence variants was considered likely to be a technical artifact of the sequencing pipeline. A further reported finding was that TCR beta sequences accurately predicted the HLA-A and HLA-B alleles for most subjects in the first cohort.

CDR1 and CDR2 (SGHVS, FNYEAQ) derive from the germline V gene. V lost 2 bases and J lost 4 bases, and the count of bases not matched to a germline gene is 12. Reading from cysteine to phenylalanine, the CDR3 counts 17 amino acids. Of all the DNA, just the CDR3 is kept, 51 bases in frame from base 1. The cohort was made up of 666 healthy bone marrow donors. At the time of sampling, all cohort members were nominally healthy, though unrecorded immune exposures were likely present. The donor tested CMV seronegative and was one of the 352 seronegative cohort members. Each donor provided a peripheral blood sample, and peripheral blood mononuclear cells were used for TCR beta sequencing. The Qiagen DNeasy Blood Extraction Kit was used to extract genomic DNA from the blood cell samples. Concerning this clone: The specificity of this receptor is unknown. No base quality information exists; no much larger clone differs at one position.

Libraries were prepared through the immunoSEQ multiplex PCR assay. A mixture of 60 forward primers for TCR Vbeta segments and 13 reverse primers for TCR Jbeta segments was used in the multiplex PCR. The CDR3 region of rearranged TCR beta genes was amplified from genomic DNA with a multiplex PCR assay. The amplified TCR beta libraries were sequenced on the Illumina HiSeq System as 87-base-pair reads. The authors processed their data as follows. In a later analysis, around 80 million unique TCR beta chains were counted across the 650 to 750 repertoires, and roughly 10 million of these chains were shared by at least two donors. Raw reads were error-corrected and collapsed into unique sequences with a nearest-neighbor algorithm that merged closely related sequences to remove PCR and sequencing errors. CDR3 sequences were aligned to IMGT reference sequences to assign V, D and J gene segments. For a sequence to be retained, a match of at least six nucleotides was required to both a V gene segment and a J gene segment. Rearrangements were classified as productive when the CDR3 lacked stop codons and remained in frame with V and J, and all other rearrangements were classified as non-productive. CDR3 was defined by IMGT convention, running from the second conserved V-encoded cysteine to the conserved J-encoded phenylalanine. The earlier analysis of about 620 of the donors excluded sequences that lacked an unambiguous match to a single V gene segment. In an earlier analysis of a few hundred of the donors, V segments were called functional above 56.7% productive rearrangements and were called segregating when the between-donor standard deviation exceeded 5%. A statistical classification framework was built to diagnose cytomegalovirus status from the catalog of TCR beta chain sequences. In a later analysis, V and J genes were assigned by comparing TCR nucleotide sequences against IMGT/GENE-DB human TR gene sequences. Using the TCRdist pipeline, a later analysis assigned CDR3 sequences along with most-parsimonious VDJ recombination scenarios. A later analysis defined each TCR beta chain by its CDR3 amino acid sequence plus V-gene family, and excluded reads lacking a unique V-gene family. In a later analysis, approximately 590 highly shared, low-generation-probability nucleotide sequences were removed to address suspected cross-contamination and a sequencing artifact. A later analysis calculated a clonal expansion index for each public chain from normalized within-repertoire ranks of inferred template counts. In a later analysis, generation probabilities were computed with a VDJ recombination model fitted to out-of-frame rearrangements, and the resulting probabilities were checked against IGoR. In a later analysis, TCR-TCR, TCR-HLA and TCR-CMV co-occurrence was scored with hypergeometric tests, and a repertoire-size bias correction was applied to TCR pairs. A later analysis estimated false discovery rates by permuting HLA or CMV assignments 20 times. A later analysis grouped co-occurring TCRs with DBSCAN, adding TCRdist sequence similarity when clustering within HLA-allele-positive subsets. Repertoires with fewer than 30,000 or more than 120,000 public chains were left out of co-occurrence clustering, as were five repertoires with anomalous nucleotide sharing. The immuneACCESS repertoire file appears here via TCRdb, limited to in-frame rearrangements. These files lack a portion of the clones; in checked studies, under half of the deficit traces to unresolved V genes, and the cause of the others is not known. V, J and clone size were drawn from that table, and D and trimming were deduced from the DNA. This sample is represented by approximately 160,000 clones; approximately 80% of them were singletons. Of the sample, 1.5% to 2% falls within the top ten clones.

This TCR came from a woman aged 30 to 39 in good health and CMV-seronegative. What was sequenced was PBMCs. Recombination linked TRBV7-6 to TRBJ2-5; 8 bases in between match TRBD1. The CDR3 amino acid sequence is: CASSLTPDAQGAETQYF. The nucleotide sequence is given as TGTGCCAGCAGCTTAACCCCGGATGCGCAGGGGGCAGAGACCCAGTACTTC. The CDR3, completed at both ends by the reference TRBV7-6 and TRBJ2-5 genes, gives the full variable domain GAGVSQSPRYKVTKRGQDVALRCDPISGHVSLYWYRQALGQGPEFLTYFNYEAQQDKSGLPNDRFSAERPEGSISTLTIQRTEQRDSAMYRCASSLTPDAQGAETQYFGPGTRLLVL.